The entry below describes one T cell receptor (beta chain). Its specificity is unknown. This sample was included in a study of T-cell reconstitution after alpha-beta-depleted transplantation in children. Overall study findings and caveats: After transplant, high TCRbeta diversity at day 60 in some patients arose from surviving recipient T cells and thymic progenitors.

Molecular barcoding with unique molecular identifiers was used for the TCRbeta library. TCRdb reprocessed the PCR reads via MiXCR and lists one record per CDR3 protein. This table has around 800,000 distinct CDR3 sequences, roughly 16% appearing once. The ends were cut back, 0 bases at V and 0 bases at J, with 10 bases in the middle. This CDR3 contains 15 residues. From germline, CDR1 is SGHRS and CDR2 YFSETQ. The TCR comes from a male patient aged 10-17 years who had a stem cell transplant for acute lymphoblastic leukemia, so the T cells may come from the graft donor. V usage is TRBV5-1 and J usage is TRBJ2-7; no firm D call. The material sequenced was PBMCs, mostly from graft donor cells, taken 360 days after TCRalphabeta/CD19-depleted stem cell transplant. Here the CDR3 DNA reads TGCGCCAGCAGCTTGGGACCTCGAAGCTCCTACGAGCAGTACTTC. Amino acid sequence: CASSLGPRSSYEQYF.